Listed here are 23 T cell receptor beta chains from one sample, sequenced in a study of T-cell memory formation after mild COVID-19 (dated by TCRdb to about 2021). The library came from 5' RACE. The sequencing machine was an Illumina NovaSeq 6000. The raw public data were reprocessed by TCRdb itself: fastp quality trimming at Q25, MiXCR clonotype calling, in-frame beta chains only. Each record represents a unique CDR3 protein, reported with the most common genes and DNA among its rows. The sample profile shows 200,000 to 250,000 distinct CDR3 sequences; less than 20% of them were found once. The biggest ten clones account for 3% to 4.5% of the sample. Input material: PBMCs or a T cell subset sorted from them (not recorded which). Receptor source: a man aged 18 to 29 who had mild COVID-19 (a few samples of this study predate the infection). The sample titles of this study are shuffled in the database, so cell type and time point are left out; the donor was told from shared clones.

In its sample, this clonotype was seen a few times. The chain has TRBV7-9 and TRBJ1-2, with a tentative D call TRBD1 (6 bases). Trimming stripped 5 bases from V and 6 bases from J, with 10 bases between. Germline assignment: CDR1 SEHNR and CDR2 FQNEAQ (reference sequence). The CDR3 runs 12 residues. CDR3: CASSPHRDGYTF. CDR3 coding DNA: TGTGCCAGCAGCCCTCACAGGGATGGCTACACCTTC.

The chain's CDR3 is CASSWTDKNIQYF. CDR3 coding DNA: TGTGCCAGCAGCTGGACAGACAAAAACATTCAGTACTTC. The chain has TRBV11-2 and TRBJ2-4; D may be TRBD1 (6 bases). The germline V gene has CDR1 SGHAT and CDR2 FQNNGV. The CDR3 is made up of 13 amino acids. V was clipped by 4 bases and J by 3 bases, with 7 bases between them.

The V gene is TRBV11-2, the J gene TRBJ1-3; the D gene is possibly TRBD1 (5 bases). The CDR3 is 14 residues long. V was pared by 8 bases and J by 4 bases, with 15 bases between. Germline V CDR1 and CDR2: SGHAT, FQNNGV. The CDR3: CASVPGGGGNTIYF. Written as DNA, the CDR3 is TGTGCCAGCGTGCCGGGGGGGGGAGGAAACACCATATATTTT.

This clonotype was picked up a small number of times. The J gene is TRBJ1-2, the V gene TRBV28; 8 bases are shared with TRBD1. V was clipped by 6 bases and J by 3 bases; unmatched bases: 15. Germline V gene data show CDR1 as MDHEN and CDR2 as SYDVKM. This CDR3 is built from 17 residues. The CDR3 loop is CASSQASLRGLDYGYTF. The CDR3 DNA is TGTGCCAGCAGCCAAGCCTCTCTCAGGGGGCTGGACTATGGCTACACCTTC.

The chain carries TRBV7-3 and TRBJ2-3; 9 positions match TRBD2. CDR3 length: 14 amino acids. CDR1 is SGHTA and CDR2 is FQGTGA in the germline V gene. V was clipped by 5 bases and J by 7 bases; unmatched bases: 7. In nucleotides, the CDR3 is TGTGCCAGCAGCACCGGGACTAGCATTAATACGCAGTATTTT. The encoded protein is CASSTGTSINTQYF.

This clonotype was counted only a few times. The chain uses TRBV5-1 and TRBJ2-3; the match to TRBD2 covers 9 bases. The germline V gene has CDR1 SGHRS and CDR2 YFSETQ. The CDR3 is 16 amino acids. The junction had 2 bases not matched to a gene; V was cut back by 0 bases and J by 0 bases. The CDR3 is CASSLGLAASTDTQYF. As DNA, the CDR3 is TGCGCCAGCAGCTTGGGACTAGCGGCTAGCACAGATACGCAGTATTTT.

The chain links TRBV5-1 to TRBJ1-5; D uncertain. The germline CDR1 and CDR2 sequences are SGHRS and YFSETQ. V lost 1 base and J lost 3, with 8 bases in between. This CDR3 comprises 14 residues. CDR3 protein: CASSLSPSNQPQHF. The CDR3 nucleotides are TGCGCCAGCAGCTTGAGCCCCTCCAATCAGCCCCAGCATTTT. Full variable domain (rest looked up from reference TRBV5-1 and TRBJ1-5): KAGVTQTPRYLIKTRGQQVTLSCSPISGHRSVSWYQQTPGQGLQFLFEYFSETQRNKGNFPGRFSGRQFSNSRSEMNVSTLELGDSALYLCASSLSPSNQPQHFGDGTRLSIL.

The V gene is TRBV25-1, the J gene TRBJ1-2; 9 bases map to TRBD1. The germline V gene encodes CDR1 MGHDK and CDR2 SYGVNS. CDR3 length: 16 amino acids. V shed 1 base and J 2 bases; nucleotides not matched to a gene: 5. The CDR3 region is CASSESGQGENYGYTF. The CDR3 DNA is TGTGCCAGCAGTGAATCGGGACAGGGCGAGAACTATGGCTACACCTTC.

The rearrangement joins TRBV28 to TRBJ1-2; 9 nucleotides match TRBD1. Germline CDR1 and CDR2: MDHEN and SYDVKM. The CDR3 extends over 15 amino acids. J lost 6 bases, V lost 6 bases, and 11 bases had no gene match. DNA of the CDR3: TGTGCCAGCAGGATCCCCGGGACAGGGTATAATGGCTACACCTTC. Its protein is CASRIPGTGYNGYTF.

This chain joins TRBV20-1 and TRBJ1-1; D perhaps matches TRBD1 (5 bases). Trimming stripped 1 base from V and 4 bases from J, with 13 bases between. The CDR3 covers 14 residues. Germline values: CDR1 DFQATT, CDR2 SNEGSKA (reference sequence). The chain's CDR3 is CSARGSRAGTEAFF. CDR3 sequence (DNA): TGCAGTGCTAGAGGAAGCAGGGCTGGCACTGAAGCTTTCTTT.

The rearrangement uses TRBV5-1 and TRBJ2-4, with TRBD1 matching 7 bases. The junction had 4 bases not matched to a gene; V was cut back by 3 bases and J by 7 bases. There are 13 residues in the CDR3. From germline, CDR1 is SGHRS and CDR2 YFSETQ. The CDR3 DNA sequence: TGCGCCAGCAGCTCGGACAGGAGTAACATTCAGTACTTC. It codes for CASSSDRSNIQYF.

The rearrangement uses TRBV6-2 or TRBV6-3 and TRBJ2-7; D is unresolved. V dropped 5 bases and J dropped 1 base, with 6 bases sitting between them. This CDR3 has 12 amino acids. In germline, CDR1 is MNHEY, CDR2 SVGEGT. As DNA, the CDR3 is TGTGCCAGCAGTGGGGTATCCTACGAGCAGTACTTC. Translating it yields CASSGVSYEQYF.

This sequence joins TRBV5-1 and TRBJ2-2; 8 bases line up with TRBD1. In germline, CDR1 is SGHRS, CDR2 YFSETQ. The CDR3 covers 15 residues. Trimming cost V 5 bases and J 5 bases; bases outside gene matches: 8. The CDR3, as DNA: TGCGCCAGCAGTCGCCGGACAGGGTCGACCGGGGAGCTGTTTTTT. Amino acid sequence: CASSRRTGSTGELFF.

A few counts support this clonotype. This chain uses TRBV20-1 with TRBJ1-5, with TRBD1 matching 9 bases. CDR3 length equals 15 residues. J was trimmed by 4 bases and V by 2 bases; bases with no gene match: 6. In germline, CDR1 is DFQATT, CDR2 SNEGSKA (reference sequence). The CDR3 nucleotides read TGCAGTGCTAGAAAACCGGGACAGGGAAATCAGCCCCAGCATTTT. It codes for CSARKPGQGNQPQHF.

The gene calls are TRBV7-3 and TRBJ2-1; possible D gene TRBD1, 6 bases. The V and J ends lost 5 bases and 4 bases respectively, with 12 bases between them. This CDR3 has 14 residues. Germline CDR1 SGHTA, CDR2 FQGTGA. CDR3 nucleotides: TGTGCCAGCAGCCCCGGGACATTTTACAATGAGCAGTTCTTC. This translates into CASSPGTFYNEQFF. Drawing the rest from reference TRBV7-3 and TRBJ2-1, the complete variable domain is GAGVSQTPSNKVTEKGKYVELRCDPISGHTALYWYRQSLGQGPEFLIYFQGTGAADDSGLPNDRFFAVRPEGSVSTLKIQRTERGDSAVYLCASSPGTFYNEQFFGPGTRLTVL.

The chain uses TRBV29-1 and TRBJ1-2; unclear D gene. Germline CDR1 reads SQVTM; CDR2 reads ANQGSEA. The CDR3 contains 15 residues. V was trimmed by 6 bases and J by 1 base, leaving 18 bases between them. The CDR3 protein is CSVFRSGSFNYGYTF. In nucleotides, the CDR3 is TGCAGCGTCTTCCGATCCGGTTCCTTTAACTATGGCTACACCTTC.

This chain joins TRBV7-2 and TRBJ1-1; D perhaps matches TRBD1 (5 bases). Germline lookup yields CDR1 SGHTA and CDR2 FQGNSA. V was pared by 5 bases and J by 8 bases, with 12 bases between. The CDR3 length is 12 residues. DNA for the CDR3: TGTGCCAGCAGCGCTGGACAAATAGAAGCTTTCTTT. The encoded protein is CASSAGQIEAFF.

The rearrangement uses TRBV20-1 and TRBJ2-3; 8 positions agree with TRBD1. V shed 5 bases, J shed 1 base, and the junction held 14 bases outside the gene matches. The CDR3 has 17 residues. The germline CDR1 and CDR2 sequences are DFQATT and SNEGSKA (reference sequence). The CDR3 DNA sequence: TGCAGTGCTCTCCGCCTTCAGGGGGCGGGTGGCACAGATACGCAGTATTTT. It translates to CSALRLQGAGGTDTQYF.

This clonotype was observed a few times. This CDR3 reads CASRGQVNTGELFF. The CDR3 DNA reads as TGCGCCAGCAGGGGACAGGTGAACACCGGGGAGCTGTTTTTT. J is TRBJ2-2 and V is TRBV5-1, with 8 bases identical to TRBD1. V lost 5 bases and J lost 1; bases outside the gene matches: 1. The length of the CDR3 is 14 residues. Germline CDR1 is SGHRS and CDR2 is YFSETQ.

Concerning this clonotype itself: Given a much more abundant clone one base away, this may be a read error. The chain employs TRBV5-1 and TRBJ2-1; 8 bases agree with TRBD1. The V and J ends lost 7 bases and 2 bases, in that order; junction bases with no gene match: 2. This CDR3 has 13 amino acids. The V gene's germline CDR1 is SGHRS and CDR2 YFSETQ. CDR3 sequence: CASGQGAYNEQFF. CDR3 in DNA: TGCGCCAGCGGACAGGGAGCCTACAATGAGCAGTTCTTC.

The J gene is TRBJ2-5, the V gene TRBV5-6; no reliable D call. Trimming removed 5 bases at V and 0 bases at J, with 20 bases between. The CDR3 extends over 17 amino acids. Germline CDR1 is SGHDT and CDR2 is YYEEEE. The CDR3 DNA is TGTGCCAGCAGTCACTATATAGATGAGAAAAACCAAGAGACCCAGTACTTC. Its translation: CASSHYIDEKNQETQYF.

The V call is TRBV2, the J call TRBJ1-1; D uncertain. The CDR3 contains 15 residues. Trimming left V 4 bases short and J 1 base short, with 13 bases between. Germline CDR1 and CDR2: SNHLY and FYNNEI. CDR3 sequence: CASSVRKGTNTEAFF. In nucleotides, the CDR3 is TGTGCCAGCAGTGTACGAAAAGGAACGAACACTGAAGCTTTCTTT. The whole variable domain, remainder taken from reference TRBV2 and TRBJ1-1, is EPEVTQTPSHQVTQMGQEVILRCVPISNHLYFYWYRQILGQKVEFLVSFYNNEISEKSEIFDDQFSVERPDGSNFTLKIRSTKLEDSAMYFCASSVRKGTNTEAFFGQGTRLTVV.

Only a few counts were recorded for this clonotype. The chain joins TRBV9 to TRBJ2-7; 8 bases line up with TRBD1. The CDR3 is made up of 17 amino acids. In germline, CDR1 is SGDLS, CDR2 YYNGEE. V dropped 3 bases and J dropped 4; count of bases not matched to a gene: 15. DNA for the CDR3: TGTGCCAGCAGCGGACCTTTGGACAGGGCCTTGGTTTACGAGCAGTACTTC. Its protein is CASSGPLDRALVYEQYF.